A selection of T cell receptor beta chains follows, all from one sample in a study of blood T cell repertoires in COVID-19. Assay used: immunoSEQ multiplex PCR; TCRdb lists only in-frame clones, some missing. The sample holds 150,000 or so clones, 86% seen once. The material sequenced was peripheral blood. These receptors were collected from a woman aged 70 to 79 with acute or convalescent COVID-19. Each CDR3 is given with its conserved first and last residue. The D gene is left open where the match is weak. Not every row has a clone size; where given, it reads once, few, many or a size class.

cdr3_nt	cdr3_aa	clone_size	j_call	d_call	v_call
TGCGCCAGCAGCTCCCACCGGGGGGGCCCAGAGACCCAGTACTTC	CASSSHRGGPETQYF	NA	TRBJ2-5	TRBD2	TRBV4-3
TGTGCCAGCAGTGGATCGCCATTACTGGGGACTTCAAACGATGGCTACACCTTC	CASSGSPLLGTSNDGYTF	NA	TRBJ1-2	NA	TRBV6-6
TGTGCCTGGAGCAACGGACAGGGAGGCCATGGCTACACCTTC	CAWSNGQGGHGYTF	NA	TRBJ1-2	TRBD1	TRBV30
TGCGCCAGCCGTTTGGCGGTGAACACTGAAGCTTTCTTT	CASRLAVNTEAFF	NA	TRBJ1-1	NA	TRBV5-1
TGTGCCAGTAGTAACCGGGTTTCCTACGAGCAGTACTTC	CASSNRVSYEQYF	few	TRBJ2-7	NA	TRBV19
TGTGCCAGCAGCAGCCCCCCGGGGGGAGAGACCCAGTACTTC	CASSSPPGGETQYF	NA	TRBJ2-5	TRBD2	TRBV7-2
TGCGCCAGCAGCCAGGACAGAGTGAACACTGAAGCTTTCTTT	CASSQDRVNTEAFF	NA	TRBJ1-1	NA	TRBV4-3
TGCAGTGCTAGTTTAGGGGGGGATGGCTACACCTTC	CSASLGGDGYTF	NA	TRBJ1-2	NA	TRBV20-1
TGCGCCAGCCAGACCGACAACCCGAACACTGAAGCTTTCTTT	CASQTDNPNTEAFF	NA	TRBJ1-1	NA	TRBV5-1
TGTGCCAGCAGCGCCCAGGGGACGGGGAACACTGAAGCTTTCTTT	CASSAQGTGNTEAFF	NA	TRBJ1-1	NA	TRBV9